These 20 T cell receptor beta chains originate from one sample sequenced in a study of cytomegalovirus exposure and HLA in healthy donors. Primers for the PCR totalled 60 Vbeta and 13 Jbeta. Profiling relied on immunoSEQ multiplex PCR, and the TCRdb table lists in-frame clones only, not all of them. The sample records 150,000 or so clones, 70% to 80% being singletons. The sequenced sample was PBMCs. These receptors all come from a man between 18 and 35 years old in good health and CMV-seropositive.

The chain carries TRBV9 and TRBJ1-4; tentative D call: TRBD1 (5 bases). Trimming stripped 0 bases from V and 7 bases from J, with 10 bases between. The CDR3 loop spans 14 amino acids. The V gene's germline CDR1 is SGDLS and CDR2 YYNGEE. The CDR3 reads CASSVGGFGEKLFF. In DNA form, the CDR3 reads TGTGCCAGCAGCGTAGGGGGCTTTGGTGAAAAACTGTTTTTT. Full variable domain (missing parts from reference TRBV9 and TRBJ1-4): DSGVTQTPKHLITATGQRVTLRCSPRSGDLSVYWYQQSLDQGLQFLIQYYNGEERAKGNILERFSAQQFPDLHSELNLSSLELGDSALYFCASSVGGFGEKLFFGSGTQLSVL.

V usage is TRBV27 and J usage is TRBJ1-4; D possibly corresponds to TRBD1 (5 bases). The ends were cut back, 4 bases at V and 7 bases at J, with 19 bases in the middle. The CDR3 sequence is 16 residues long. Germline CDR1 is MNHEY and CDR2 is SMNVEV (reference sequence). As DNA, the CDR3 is TGTGCCAGCAGTTATCGTTTTCCCACAGGAAGTGAAAAACTGTTTTTT. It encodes CASSYRFPTGSEKLFF.

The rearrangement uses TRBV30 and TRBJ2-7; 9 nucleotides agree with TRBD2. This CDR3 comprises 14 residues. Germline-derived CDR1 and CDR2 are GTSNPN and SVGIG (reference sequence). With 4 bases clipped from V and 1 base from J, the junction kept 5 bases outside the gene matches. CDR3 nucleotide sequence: TGTGCCTGGACCGGGACTAGCCGATCCTACGAGCAGTACTTC. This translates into CAWTGTSRSYEQYF.

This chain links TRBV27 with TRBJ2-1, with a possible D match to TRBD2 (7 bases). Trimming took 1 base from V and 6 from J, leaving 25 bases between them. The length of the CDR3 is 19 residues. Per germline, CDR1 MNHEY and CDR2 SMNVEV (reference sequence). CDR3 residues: CASSLWRGLSQGSVNEQFF. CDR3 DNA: TGTGCCAGCAGTTTATGGCGGGGGCTGAGCCAGGGGTCCGTCAATGAGCAGTTCTTC.

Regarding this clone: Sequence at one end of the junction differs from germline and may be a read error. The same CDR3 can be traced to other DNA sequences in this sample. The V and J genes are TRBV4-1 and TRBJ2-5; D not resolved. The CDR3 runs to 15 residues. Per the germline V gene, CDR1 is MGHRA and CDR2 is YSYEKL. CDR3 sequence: CASSPTHSVQETQYF. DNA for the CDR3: TGCGCCAGTAGCCCCACACACAGTGTGCAAGAGACCCAGTACTTC.

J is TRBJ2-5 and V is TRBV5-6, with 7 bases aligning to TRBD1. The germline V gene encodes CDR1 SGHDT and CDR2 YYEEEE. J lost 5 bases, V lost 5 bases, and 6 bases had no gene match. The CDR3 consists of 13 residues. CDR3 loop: CASRRGGSETQYF. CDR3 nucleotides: TGTGCCAGCAGAAGAGGGGGCTCGGAGACCCAGTACTTC.

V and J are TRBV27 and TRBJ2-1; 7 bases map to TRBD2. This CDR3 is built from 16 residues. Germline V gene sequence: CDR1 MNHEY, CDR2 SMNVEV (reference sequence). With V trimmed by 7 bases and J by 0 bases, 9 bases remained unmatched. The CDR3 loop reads CASTSSGASSYNEQFF. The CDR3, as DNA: TGTGCCAGCACTTCGAGCGGGGCTAGCTCCTACAATGAGCAGTTCTTC.

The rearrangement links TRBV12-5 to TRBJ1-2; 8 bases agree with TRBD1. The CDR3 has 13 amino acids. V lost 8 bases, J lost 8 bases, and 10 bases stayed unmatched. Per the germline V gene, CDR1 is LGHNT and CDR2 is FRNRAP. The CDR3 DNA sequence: TGTGCTAGTAGTCTCGGCAGGGGGCGCGGCTACACCTTC. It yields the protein CASSLGRGRGYTF.

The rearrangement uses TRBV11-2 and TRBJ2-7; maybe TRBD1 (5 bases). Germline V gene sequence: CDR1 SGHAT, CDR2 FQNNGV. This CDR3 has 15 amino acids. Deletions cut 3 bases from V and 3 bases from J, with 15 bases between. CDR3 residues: CASSLGQGGSYEQYF. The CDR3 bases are TGTGCCAGCAGCTTGGGGCAAGGTGGAAGCTACGAGCAGTACTTC. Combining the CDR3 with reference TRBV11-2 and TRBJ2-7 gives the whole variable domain EAGVAQSPRYKIIEKRQSVAFWCNPISGHATLYWYQQILGQGPKLLIQFQNNGVVDDSQLPKDRFSAERLKGVDSTLKIQPAKLEDSAVYLCASSLGQGGSYEQYFGPGTRLTVT.

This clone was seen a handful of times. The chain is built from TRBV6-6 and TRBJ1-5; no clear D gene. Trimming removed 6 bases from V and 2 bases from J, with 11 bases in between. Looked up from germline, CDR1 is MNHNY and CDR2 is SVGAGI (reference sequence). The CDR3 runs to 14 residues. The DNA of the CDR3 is TGTGCCAGCAGCCCAAGCACGGGCAATCAGCCCCAGCATTTT. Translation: CASSPSTGNQPQHF.

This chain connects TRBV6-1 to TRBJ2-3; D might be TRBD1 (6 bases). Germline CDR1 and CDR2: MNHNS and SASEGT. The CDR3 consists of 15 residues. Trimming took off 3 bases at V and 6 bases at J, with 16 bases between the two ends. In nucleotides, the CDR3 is TGTGCCAGCAGTGAGGCGAACAGGGTAGCCGATACGCAGTATTTT. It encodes CASSEANRVADTQYF.

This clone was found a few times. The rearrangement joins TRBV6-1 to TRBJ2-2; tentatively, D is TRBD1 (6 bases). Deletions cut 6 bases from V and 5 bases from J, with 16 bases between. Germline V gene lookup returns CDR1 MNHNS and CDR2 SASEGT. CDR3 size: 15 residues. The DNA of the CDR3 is TGTGCCAGCAGAAAGGGGGAAGGTGAGACCGGGGAGCTGTTTTTT. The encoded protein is CASRKGEGETGELFF.

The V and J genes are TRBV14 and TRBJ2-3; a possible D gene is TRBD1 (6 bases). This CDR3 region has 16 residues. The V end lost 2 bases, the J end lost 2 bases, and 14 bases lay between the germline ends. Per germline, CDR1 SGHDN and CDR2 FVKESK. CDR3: CASSQISGGHTDTQYF. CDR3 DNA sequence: TGTGCCAGCAGCCAAATCAGTGGGGGCCACACAGATACGCAGTATTTT.

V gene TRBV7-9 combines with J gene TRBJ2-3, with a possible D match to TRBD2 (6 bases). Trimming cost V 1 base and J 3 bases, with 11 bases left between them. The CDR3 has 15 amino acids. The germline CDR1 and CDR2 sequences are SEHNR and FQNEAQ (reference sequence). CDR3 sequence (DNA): TGTGCCAGCAGCTTAGGGGGAGGTTGGACAGATACGCAGTATTTT. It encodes CASSLGGGWTDTQYF.

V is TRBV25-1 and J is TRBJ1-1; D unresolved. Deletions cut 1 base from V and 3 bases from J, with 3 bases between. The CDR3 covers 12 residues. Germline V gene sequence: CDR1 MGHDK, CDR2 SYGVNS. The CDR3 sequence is CASSELYTEAFF. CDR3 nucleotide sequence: TGTGCCAGCAGTGAATTATACACTGAAGCTTTCTTT.

The CDR3 loop reads CASGLDSSSGNTIYF. The CDR3 DNA follows: TGTGCTAGTGGACTAGACTCGAGCTCTGGAAACACCATATATTTT. The genes are TRBV12-5 and TRBJ1-3; D ambiguous. This CDR3 has 15 amino acids. Germline assignment: CDR1 LGHNT and CDR2 FRNRAP. V shed 6 bases and J shed 0 bases, with 12 bases lying between them.

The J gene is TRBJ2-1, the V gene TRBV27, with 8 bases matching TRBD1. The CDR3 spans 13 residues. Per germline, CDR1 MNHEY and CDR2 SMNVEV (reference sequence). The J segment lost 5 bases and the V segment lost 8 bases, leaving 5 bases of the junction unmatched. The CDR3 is CASGGQGHNEQFF. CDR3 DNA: TGTGCCAGCGGCGGACAGGGACACAATGAGCAGTTCTTC.

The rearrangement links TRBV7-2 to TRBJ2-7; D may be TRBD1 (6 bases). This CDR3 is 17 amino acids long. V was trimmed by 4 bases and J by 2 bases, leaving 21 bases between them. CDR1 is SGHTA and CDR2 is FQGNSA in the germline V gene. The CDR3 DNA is TGTGCCAGCAGCTCCCCCACCCATCGGGACAATCCCTACGAGCAGTACTTC. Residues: CASSSPTHRDNPYEQYF.

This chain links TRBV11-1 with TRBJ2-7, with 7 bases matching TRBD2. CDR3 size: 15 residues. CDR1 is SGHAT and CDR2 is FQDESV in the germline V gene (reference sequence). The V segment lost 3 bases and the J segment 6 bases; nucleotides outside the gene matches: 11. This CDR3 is CASSFGLGRSLEQYF. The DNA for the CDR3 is TGTGCCAGCAGCTTCGGACTAGGGAGGAGTCTCGAGCAGTACTTC.

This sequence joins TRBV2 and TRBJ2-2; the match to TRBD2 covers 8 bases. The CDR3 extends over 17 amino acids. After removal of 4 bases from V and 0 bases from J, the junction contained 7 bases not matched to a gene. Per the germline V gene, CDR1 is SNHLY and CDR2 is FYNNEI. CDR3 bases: TGTGCCAGCAGTGTAGCGGGACTCAGCGCGAACACCGGGGAGCTGTTTTTT. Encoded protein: CASSVAGLSANTGELFF.